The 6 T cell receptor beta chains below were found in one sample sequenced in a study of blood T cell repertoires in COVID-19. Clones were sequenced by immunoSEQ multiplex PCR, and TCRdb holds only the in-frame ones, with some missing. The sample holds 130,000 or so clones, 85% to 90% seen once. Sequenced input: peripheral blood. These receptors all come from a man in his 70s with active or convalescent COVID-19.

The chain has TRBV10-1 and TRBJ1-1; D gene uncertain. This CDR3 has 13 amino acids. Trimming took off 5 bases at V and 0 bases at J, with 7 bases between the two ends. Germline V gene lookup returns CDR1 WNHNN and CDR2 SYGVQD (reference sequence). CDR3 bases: TGCGCCAGCAGTCTGACAATGAACACTGAAGCTTTCTTT. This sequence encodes CASSLTMNTEAFF.

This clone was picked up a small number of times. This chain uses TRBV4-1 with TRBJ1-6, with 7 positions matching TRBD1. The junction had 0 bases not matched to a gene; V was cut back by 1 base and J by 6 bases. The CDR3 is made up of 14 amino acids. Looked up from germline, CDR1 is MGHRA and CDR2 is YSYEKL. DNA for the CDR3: TGCGCCAGCAGCCAAGGACAGGGTAATTCACCCCTCCACTTT. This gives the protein CASSQGQGNSPLHF.

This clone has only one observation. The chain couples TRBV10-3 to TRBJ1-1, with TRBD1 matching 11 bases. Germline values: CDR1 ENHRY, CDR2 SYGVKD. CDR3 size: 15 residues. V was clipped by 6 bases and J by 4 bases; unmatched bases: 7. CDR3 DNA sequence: TGTGCCATCAGGCCCGGGACAGGGGGGGGCACTGAAGCTTTCTTT. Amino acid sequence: CAIRPGTGGGTEAFF.

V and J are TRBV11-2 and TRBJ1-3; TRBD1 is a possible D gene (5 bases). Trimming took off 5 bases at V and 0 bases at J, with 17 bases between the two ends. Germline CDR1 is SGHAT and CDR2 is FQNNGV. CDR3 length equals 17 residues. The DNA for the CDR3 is TGTGCCAGCAGCATAACGGTGGGGGGAGACTCTGGAAACACCATATATTTT. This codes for CASSITVGGDSGNTIYF.

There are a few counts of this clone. CDR3 in DNA: TGTGCCAGTAGCCGACAGGGCCTCTCCTACGAGCAGTACTTC. Its translation: CASSRQGLSYEQYF. The V call is TRBV19, the J call TRBJ2-7; 7 nucleotides match TRBD1. Germline CDR1 and CDR2: LNHDA and SQIVND (reference sequence). Losses at the gene ends were 6 bases for V and 0 bases for J; bases not matched to a gene: 5. The CDR3 is 14 amino acids.

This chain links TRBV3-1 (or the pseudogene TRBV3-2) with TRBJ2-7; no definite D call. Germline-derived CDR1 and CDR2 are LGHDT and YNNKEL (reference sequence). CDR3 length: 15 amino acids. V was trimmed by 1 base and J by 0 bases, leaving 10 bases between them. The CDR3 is CASSQAKDNSYEQYF. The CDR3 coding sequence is TGTGCCAGCAGCCAAGCGAAAGACAACTCCTACGAGCAGTACTTC.